This entry concerns a single T cell receptor (beta chain). The antigen is not known. This record comes from a study of cytomegalovirus exposure and HLA in healthy donors. Study findings and constraints: Accurate HLA-A and HLA-B prediction from TCR beta sequences was reported for most subjects.

60 Vbeta and 13 Jbeta primers were used in PCR. Produced via immunoSEQ multiplex PCR; TCRdb's table is partial and in-frame only. The sample has about 160,000 clones, around 84% seen once. Trimming removed 4 bases at V and 1 base at J, with 16 bases between. Germline V lookup: CDR1 KGHSH, CDR2 LQKENI. The CDR3 is made up of 16 amino acids. This TCR was recovered from a male donor in good health and CMV-seropositive. The V and J genes are TRBV18 and TRBJ2-5, with a possible D match to TRBD1 (5 bases). The sample was PBMCs. CDR3 protein: CASSLGAPVGQETQYF. CDR3 coding DNA: TGTGCCAGCTCACTAGGGGCCCCGGTCGGCCAAGAGACCCAGTACTTC.